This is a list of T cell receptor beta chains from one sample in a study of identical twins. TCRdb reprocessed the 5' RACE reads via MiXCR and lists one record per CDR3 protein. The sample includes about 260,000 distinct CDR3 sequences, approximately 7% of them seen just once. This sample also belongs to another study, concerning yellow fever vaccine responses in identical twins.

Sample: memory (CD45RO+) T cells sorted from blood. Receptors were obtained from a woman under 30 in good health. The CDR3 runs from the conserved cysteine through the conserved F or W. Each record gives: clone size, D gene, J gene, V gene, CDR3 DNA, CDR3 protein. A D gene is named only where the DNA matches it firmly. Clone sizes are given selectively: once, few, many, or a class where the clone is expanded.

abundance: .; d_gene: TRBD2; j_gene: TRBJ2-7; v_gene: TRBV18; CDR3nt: TGTGCCAGCTCCCCGTCTTTCACTAGCGGGAGTAGTAAGGCCTACGAGCAGTACTTC; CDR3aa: CASSPSFTSGSSKAYEQYF
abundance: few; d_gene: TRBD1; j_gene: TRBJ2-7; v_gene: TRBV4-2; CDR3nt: TGTGCCAGCAGCCACGCCCGGGACAGCTCCTACGAGCAGTACTTC; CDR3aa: CASSHARDSSYEQYF
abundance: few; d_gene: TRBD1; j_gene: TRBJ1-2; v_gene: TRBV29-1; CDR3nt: TGCAGCGTTAGAAAGACAGGGGGACACTATGGCTACACCTTC; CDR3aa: CSVRKTGGHYGYTF
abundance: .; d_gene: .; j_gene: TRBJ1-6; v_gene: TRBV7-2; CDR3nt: TGTGCCAGCAGCTTACAGGGCTCCTATAATTCACCCCTCCACTTT; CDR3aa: CASSLQGSYNSPLHF
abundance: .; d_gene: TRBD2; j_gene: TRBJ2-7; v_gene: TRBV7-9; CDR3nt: TGTGCCAGCAGCTATTCCGGGACTAGCGGGCGCTCCTACGAGCAGTACTTC; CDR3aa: CASSYSGTSGRSYEQYF
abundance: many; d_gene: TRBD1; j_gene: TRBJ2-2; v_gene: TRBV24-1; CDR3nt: TGTGCCACCAGTGAATACAACAGGGGGTATAACGGGGAGCTGTTTTTT; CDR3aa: CATSEYNRGYNGELFF
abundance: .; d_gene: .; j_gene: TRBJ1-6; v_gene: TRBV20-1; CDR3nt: TGCAGTGCTAGGTGGACAGATAATTCACCCCTCCACTTT; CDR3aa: CSARWTDNSPLHF
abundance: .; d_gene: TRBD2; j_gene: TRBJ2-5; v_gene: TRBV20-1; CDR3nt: TGCAGTGCTAGAGATGCCCTCAACATTCTAGCGGCCGGCCAAGAGACCCAGTACTTC; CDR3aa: CSARDALNILAAGQETQYF
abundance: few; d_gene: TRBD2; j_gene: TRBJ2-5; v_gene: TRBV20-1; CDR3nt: TGCAGTGCTAGGGATAGCGGGGCATACCAAGAGACCCAGTACTTC; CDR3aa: CSARDSGAYQETQYF
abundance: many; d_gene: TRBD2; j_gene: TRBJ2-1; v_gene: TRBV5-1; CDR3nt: TGCGCCAGCAGCTTGCGAGTTTCTAGCGGGGGATACAATGAGCAGTTCTTC; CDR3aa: CASSLRVSSGGYNEQFF
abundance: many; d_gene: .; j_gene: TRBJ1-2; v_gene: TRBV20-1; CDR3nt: TGCAGTGCTAGAGTGGCGCGATTGTGGGGAGCTAACTATGGCTACACCTTC; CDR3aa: CSARVARLWGANYGYTF
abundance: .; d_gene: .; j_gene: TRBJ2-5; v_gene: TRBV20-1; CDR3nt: TGCAGTTGCCAAGGGGCCCTCCAAGAGACCCAGTACTTC; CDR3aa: CSCQGALQETQYF
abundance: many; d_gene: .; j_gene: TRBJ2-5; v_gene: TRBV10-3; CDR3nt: TGTGCCATCAGTGCAGGGCTCCAAGAGACCCAGTACTTC; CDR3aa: CAISAGLQETQYF
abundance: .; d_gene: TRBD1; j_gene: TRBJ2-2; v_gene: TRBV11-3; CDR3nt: TGTGCCAGCAGCTCTCGGACAGGGGTTATCACCGGGGAGCTGTTTTTT; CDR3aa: CASSSRTGVITGELFF
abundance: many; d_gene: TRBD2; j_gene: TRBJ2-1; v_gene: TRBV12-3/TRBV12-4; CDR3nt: TGTGCCAGCAGTTTATGGGGGAGGGCCTCCAATGAGCAGTTCTTC; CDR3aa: CASSLWGRASNEQFF
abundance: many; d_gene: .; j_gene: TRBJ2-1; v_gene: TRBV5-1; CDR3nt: TGCGCCAGCAGCTCCGTTACAGGGCGACCCTACAATGAGCAGTTCTTC; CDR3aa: CASSSVTGRPYNEQFF
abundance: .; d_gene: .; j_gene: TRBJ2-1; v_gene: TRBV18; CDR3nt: TGTGCCAGCTCACCAGGGGCTGATGAGCAGTTCTTC; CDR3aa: CASSPGADEQFF
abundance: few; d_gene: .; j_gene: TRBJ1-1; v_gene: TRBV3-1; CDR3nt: TGTGCCAGCAGCCCCCCAGGGGAGAGGACTGAAGCTTTCTTT; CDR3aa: CASSPPGERTEAFF
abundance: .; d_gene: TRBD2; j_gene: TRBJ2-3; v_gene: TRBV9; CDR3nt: TGTGCCAGCAGCGCCGGACTAGCGCGCACAGATACGCAGTATTTT; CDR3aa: CASSAGLARTDTQYF
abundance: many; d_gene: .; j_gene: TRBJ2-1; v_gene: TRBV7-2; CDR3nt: TGTGCCAGCAGCTTAGTTAGTGTTTCCCCCAATGAGCAGTTCTTC; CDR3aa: CASSLVSVSPNEQFF
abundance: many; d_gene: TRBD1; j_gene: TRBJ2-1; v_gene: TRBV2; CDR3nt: TGTGCCAGCAGTGTACGACAGGGGGCTTCCTACAATGAGCAGTTCTTC; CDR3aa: CASSVRQGASYNEQFF
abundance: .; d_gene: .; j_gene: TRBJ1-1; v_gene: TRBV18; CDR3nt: TGTGCCAGCTCATCGAGTCTCGGGGCGACTGAAGCTTTCTTT; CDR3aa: CASSSSLGATEAFF
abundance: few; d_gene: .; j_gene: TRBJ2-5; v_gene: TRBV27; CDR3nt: TGTGCCAGCAGTTTATCGATGGCGGGTACGTCCCAGTACTTC; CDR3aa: CASSLSMAGTSQYF
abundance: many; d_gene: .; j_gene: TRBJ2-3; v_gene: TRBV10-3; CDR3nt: TGTGCCATCAGGCCGGGACTCAGCACAGATACGCAGTATTTT; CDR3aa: CAIRPGLSTDTQYF
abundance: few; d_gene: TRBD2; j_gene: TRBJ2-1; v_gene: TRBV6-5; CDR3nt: TGTGCCAGCAGTTACTCAGGGGCTAGCGGGAGGGGGGGGTACAATGAGCAGTTCTTC; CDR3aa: CASSYSGASGRGGYNEQFF
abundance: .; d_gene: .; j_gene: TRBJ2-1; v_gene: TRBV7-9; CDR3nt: TGTGCCAGCAGCGGAGACTGGGGCGGCGAGCAGTTCTTC; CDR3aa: CASSGDWGGEQFF
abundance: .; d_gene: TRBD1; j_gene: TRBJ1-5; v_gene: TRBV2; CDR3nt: TGTGCCAGCAGCGAGATCGCAGGGGGCGATCAGCCCCAGCATTTT; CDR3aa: CASSEIAGGDQPQHF
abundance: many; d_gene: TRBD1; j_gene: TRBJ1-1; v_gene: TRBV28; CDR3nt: TGTGCCAGCAGTTTCCCCTCGACAGGGGGACGAACTGAAGCTTTCTTT; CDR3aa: CASSFPSTGGRTEAFF
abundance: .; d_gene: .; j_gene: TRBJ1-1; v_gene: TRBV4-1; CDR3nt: TGCGCCAGCAGCCGGGCGGGACTTGCTAACACTGAAGCTTTCTTT; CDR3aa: CASSRAGLANTEAFF
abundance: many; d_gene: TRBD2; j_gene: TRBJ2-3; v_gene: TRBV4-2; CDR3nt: TGTGCCAGCAGCCAAGATCTAGCGGGGGGCCCCACGAGGTATTTT; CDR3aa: CASSQDLAGGPTRYF
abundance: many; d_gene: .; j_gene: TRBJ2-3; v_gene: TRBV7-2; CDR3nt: TGTGCCAGCAGCTTAATGATGGCCACAGATACGCAGTATTTT; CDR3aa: CASSLMMATDTQYF
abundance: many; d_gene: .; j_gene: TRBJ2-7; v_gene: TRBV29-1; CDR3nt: TGCAGCGTTGCGACGAGTCTAGCAGAGCAGTACTTC; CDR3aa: CSVATSLAEQYF
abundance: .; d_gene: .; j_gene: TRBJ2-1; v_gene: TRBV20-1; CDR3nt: TGCAGTGCTAGATGGGGTAACTCCTACAATGAGCAGTTCTTC; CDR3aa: CSARWGNSYNEQFF
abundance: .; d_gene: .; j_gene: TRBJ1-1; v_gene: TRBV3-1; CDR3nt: TGTGCCAGCACGGTAAGCGGGTACACTGAAGCTTTCTTT; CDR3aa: CASTVSGYTEAFF
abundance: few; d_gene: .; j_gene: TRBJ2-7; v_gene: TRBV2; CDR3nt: TGTGCCAGCAGTGTTGTGGGCCAATACTACGAGCAGTACTTC; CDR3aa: CASSVVGQYYEQYF
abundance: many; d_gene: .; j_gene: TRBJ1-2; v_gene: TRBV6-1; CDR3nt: TGTGCCAGCAGTGAACTTGAGGGAACCAACTATGGCTACACCTTC; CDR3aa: CASSELEGTNYGYTF
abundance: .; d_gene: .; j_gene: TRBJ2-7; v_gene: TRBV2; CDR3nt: TGTGCCAGCAGCCCAGACAGGACCTACGAGCAGTACTTC; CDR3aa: CASSPDRTYEQYF
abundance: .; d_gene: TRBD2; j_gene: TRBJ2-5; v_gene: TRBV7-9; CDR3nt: TGTGCCAGCAGCTCCCCGCCGGGAGGGGAGACCCAGTACTTC; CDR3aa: CASSSPPGGETQYF
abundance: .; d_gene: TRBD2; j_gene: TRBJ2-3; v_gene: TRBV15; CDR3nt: TGTGCCACCAGCCCCCGGGCTAGCGGGAGCTCAGATACGCAGTATTTT; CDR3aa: CATSPRASGSSDTQYF
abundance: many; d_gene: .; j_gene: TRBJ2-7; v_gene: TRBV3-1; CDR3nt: TGTGCCAGCAGCCACAGATACGAGCAGTACTTC; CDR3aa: CASSHRYEQYF
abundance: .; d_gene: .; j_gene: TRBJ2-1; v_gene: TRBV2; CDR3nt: TGTGCCAGCCAGCAGGTCGGCGTGGAGTTGTTCTTC; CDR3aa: CASQQVGVELFF
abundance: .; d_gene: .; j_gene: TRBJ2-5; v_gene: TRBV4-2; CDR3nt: TGTGCCAGCAGCCAACCCCAGGGAATCCAAGAGACCCAGTACTTC; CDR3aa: CASSQPQGIQETQYF
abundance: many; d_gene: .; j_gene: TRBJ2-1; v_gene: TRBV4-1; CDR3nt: TGCGCCAGCAGCCAAGACGTGGGTGAGCAGTTCTTC; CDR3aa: CASSQDVGEQFF
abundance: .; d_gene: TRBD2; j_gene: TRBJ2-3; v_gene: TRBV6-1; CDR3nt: TGTGCCAGCAGTGGGACTAGCGGGGGGGCCCCGGATACGCAGTATTTT; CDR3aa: CASSGTSGGAPDTQYF
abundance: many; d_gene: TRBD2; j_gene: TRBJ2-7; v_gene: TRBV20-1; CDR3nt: TGCAGTGCTAGATCGGTAGCGGGGTCCTACGAGCAGTACTTC; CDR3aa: CSARSVAGSYEQYF